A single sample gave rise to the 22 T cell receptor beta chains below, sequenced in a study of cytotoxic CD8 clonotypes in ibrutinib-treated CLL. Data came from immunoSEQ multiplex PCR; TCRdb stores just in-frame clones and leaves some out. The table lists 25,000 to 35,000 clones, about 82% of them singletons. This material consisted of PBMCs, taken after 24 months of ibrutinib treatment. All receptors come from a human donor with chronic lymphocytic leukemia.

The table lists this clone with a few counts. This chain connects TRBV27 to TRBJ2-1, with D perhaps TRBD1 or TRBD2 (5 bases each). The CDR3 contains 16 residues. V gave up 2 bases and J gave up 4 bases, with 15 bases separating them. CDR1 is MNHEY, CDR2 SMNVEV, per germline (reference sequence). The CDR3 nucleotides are TGTGCCAGCAGTTTAAGGGGCGAGCGGTCGTACAATGAGCAGTTCTTC. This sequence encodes CASSLRGERSYNEQFF.

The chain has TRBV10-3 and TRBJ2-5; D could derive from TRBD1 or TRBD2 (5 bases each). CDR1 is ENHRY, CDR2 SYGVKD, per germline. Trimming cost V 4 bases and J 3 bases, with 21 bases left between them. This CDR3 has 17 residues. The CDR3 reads CAISVGRRPGPEETQYF. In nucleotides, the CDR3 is TGTGCCATCAGTGTAGGTAGGAGGCCGGGGCCCGAAGAGACCCAGTACTTC.

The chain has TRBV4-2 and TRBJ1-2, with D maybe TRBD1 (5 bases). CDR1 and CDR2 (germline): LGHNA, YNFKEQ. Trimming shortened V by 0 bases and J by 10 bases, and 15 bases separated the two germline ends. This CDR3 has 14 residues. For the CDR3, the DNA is TGTGCCAGCAGCCAAGACGGTTACTTGGGGGACTACACCTTC. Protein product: CASSQDGYLGDYTF.

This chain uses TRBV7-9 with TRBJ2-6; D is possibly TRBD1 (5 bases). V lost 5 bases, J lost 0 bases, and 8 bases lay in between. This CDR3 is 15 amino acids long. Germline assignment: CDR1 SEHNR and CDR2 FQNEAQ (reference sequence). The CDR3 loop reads CASSADSSGANVLTF. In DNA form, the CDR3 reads TGTGCCAGCAGCGCCGACAGCTCTGGGGCCAACGTCCTGACTTTC.

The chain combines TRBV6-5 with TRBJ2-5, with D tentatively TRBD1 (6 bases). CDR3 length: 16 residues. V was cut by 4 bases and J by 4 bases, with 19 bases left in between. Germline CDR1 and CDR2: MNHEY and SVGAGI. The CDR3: CASSSTWQGSGETQYF. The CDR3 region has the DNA TGTGCCAGCAGTTCCACGTGGCAGGGGAGTGGAGAGACCCAGTACTTC.

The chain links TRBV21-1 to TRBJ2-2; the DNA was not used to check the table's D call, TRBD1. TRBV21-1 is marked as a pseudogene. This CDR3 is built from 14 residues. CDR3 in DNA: TGTGCCAGCAGCAAAGTACATCACACCGGGGAGCTGTTTTTT. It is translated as CASSKVHHTGELFF.

CDR3: CASSLNLEGRDEQFF. In nucleotides, the CDR3 is TGTGCCAGCAGCTTAAATCTAGAGGGGAGGGATGAGCAGTTCTTC. The rearrangement links TRBV7-3 to TRBJ2-1; the match to TRBD2 covers 7 bases. CDR3 length equals 15 residues. The trim removed 1 base at V and 8 bases at J, leaving 8 bases unmatched. CDR1 is SGHTA and CDR2 is FQGTGA in the germline V gene.

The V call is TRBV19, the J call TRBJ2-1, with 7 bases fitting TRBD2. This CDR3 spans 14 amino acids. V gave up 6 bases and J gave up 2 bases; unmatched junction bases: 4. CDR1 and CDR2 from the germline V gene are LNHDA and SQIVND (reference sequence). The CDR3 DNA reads TGTGCCAGTAGACCCCGGGGGGCCTACAATGAGCAGTTCTTC. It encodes CASRPRGAYNEQFF. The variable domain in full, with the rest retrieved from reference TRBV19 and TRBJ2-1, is DGGITQSPKYLFRKEGQNVTLSCEQNLNHDAMYWYRQDPGQGLRLIYYSQIVNDFQKGDIAEGYSVSREKKESFPLTVTSAQKNPTAFYLCASRPRGAYNEQFFGPGTRLTVL.

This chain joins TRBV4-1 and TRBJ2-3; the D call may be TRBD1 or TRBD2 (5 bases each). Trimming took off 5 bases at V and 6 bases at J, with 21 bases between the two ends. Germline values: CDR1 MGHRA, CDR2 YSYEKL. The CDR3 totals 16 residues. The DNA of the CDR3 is TGCGCCAGCAGCACTCCCAGGGACCCGCATCAGGATACGCAGTATTTT. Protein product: CASSTPRDPHQDTQYF.

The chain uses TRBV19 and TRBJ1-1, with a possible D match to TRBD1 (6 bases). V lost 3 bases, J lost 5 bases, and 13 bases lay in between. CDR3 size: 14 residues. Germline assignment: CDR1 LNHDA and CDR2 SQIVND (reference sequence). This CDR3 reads CASSINRERTEAFF. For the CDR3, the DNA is TGTGCCAGTAGTATCAACAGGGAGAGGACTGAAGCTTTCTTT.

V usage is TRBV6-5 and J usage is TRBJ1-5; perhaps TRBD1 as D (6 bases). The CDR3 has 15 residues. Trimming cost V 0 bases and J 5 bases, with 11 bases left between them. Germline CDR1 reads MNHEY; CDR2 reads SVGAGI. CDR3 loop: CASSYSGGPDQPQHF. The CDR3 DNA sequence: TGTGCCAGCAGTTACTCCGGGGGCCCCGATCAGCCCCAGCATTTT.

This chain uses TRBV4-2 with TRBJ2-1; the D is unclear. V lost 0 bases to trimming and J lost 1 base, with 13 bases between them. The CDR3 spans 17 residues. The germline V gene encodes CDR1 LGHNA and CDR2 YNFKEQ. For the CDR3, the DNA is TGTGCCAGCAGCCAAGATTTCCTTAAAACTTCCTACAATGAGCAGTTCTTC. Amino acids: CASSQDFLKTSYNEQFF.

DNA for the CDR3: TGTGCCAGCTCACCTTATTACGGACAGAATAATTCACCCCTCCACTTT. Translation gives CASSPYYGQNNSPLHF. The rearrangement links TRBV18 to TRBJ1-6; a weak D match, TRBD1 (6 bases). The CDR3 extends over 16 amino acids. Trimming took off 3 bases at V and 5 bases at J, with 14 bases between the two ends. Looked up from germline, CDR1 is KGHSH and CDR2 is LQKENI.

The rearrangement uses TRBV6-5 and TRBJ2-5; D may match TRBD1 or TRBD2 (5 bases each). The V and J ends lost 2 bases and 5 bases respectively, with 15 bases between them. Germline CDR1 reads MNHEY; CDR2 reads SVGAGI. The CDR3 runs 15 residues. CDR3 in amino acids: CASSYGQGVGETQYF. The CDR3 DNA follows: TGTGCCAGCAGTTACGGGCAGGGAGTGGGGGAGACCCAGTACTTC.

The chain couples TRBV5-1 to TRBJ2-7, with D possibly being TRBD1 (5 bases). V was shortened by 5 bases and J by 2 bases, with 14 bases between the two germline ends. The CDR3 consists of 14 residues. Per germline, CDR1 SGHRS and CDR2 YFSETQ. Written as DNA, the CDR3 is TGCGCCAGCAGTCACGGACACACGGCCTACGAGCAGTACTTC. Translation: CASSHGHTAYEQYF.

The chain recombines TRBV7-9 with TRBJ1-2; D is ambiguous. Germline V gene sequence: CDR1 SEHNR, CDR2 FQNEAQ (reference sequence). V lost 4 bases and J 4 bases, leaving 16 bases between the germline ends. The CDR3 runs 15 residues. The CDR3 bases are TGTGCCAGCAGCTCGACACAGCGCCACTCCTATGGCTACACCTTC. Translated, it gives CASSSTQRHSYGYTF.

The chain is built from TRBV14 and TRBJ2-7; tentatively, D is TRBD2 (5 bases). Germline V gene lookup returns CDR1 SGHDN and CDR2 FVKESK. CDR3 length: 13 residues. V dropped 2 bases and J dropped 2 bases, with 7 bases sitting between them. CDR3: CASSQRGPYEQYF. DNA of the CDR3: TGTGCCAGCAGCCAACGGGGTCCCTACGAGCAGTACTTC.

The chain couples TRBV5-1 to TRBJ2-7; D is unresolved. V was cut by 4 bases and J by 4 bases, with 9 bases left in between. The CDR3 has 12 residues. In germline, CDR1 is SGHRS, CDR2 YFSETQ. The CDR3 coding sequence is TGCGCCAGCAGCGGGTGGGGATACGAGCAGTACTTC. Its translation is CASSGWGYEQYF.

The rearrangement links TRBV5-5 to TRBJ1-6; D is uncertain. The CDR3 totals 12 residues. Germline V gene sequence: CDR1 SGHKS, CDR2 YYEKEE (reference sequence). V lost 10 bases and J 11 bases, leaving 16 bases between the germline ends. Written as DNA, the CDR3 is TGTGCCTCCTCACTGACCGGCGCACCCCTCCACTTT. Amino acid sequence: CASSLTGAPLHF. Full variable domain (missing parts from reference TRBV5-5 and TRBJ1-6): DAGVTQSPTHLIKTRGQQVTLRCSPISGHKSVSWYQQVLGQGPQFIFQYYEKEERGRGNFPDRFSARQFPNYSSELNVNALLLGDSALYLCASSLTGAPLHFGNGTRLTVT.

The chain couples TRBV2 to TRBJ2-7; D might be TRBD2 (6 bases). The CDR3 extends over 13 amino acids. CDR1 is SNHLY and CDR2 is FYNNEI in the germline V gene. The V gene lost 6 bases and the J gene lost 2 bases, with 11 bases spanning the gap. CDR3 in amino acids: CASRRDDPYEQYF. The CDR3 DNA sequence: TGTGCCAGCAGGCGGGACGATCCCTACGAGCAGTACTTC.

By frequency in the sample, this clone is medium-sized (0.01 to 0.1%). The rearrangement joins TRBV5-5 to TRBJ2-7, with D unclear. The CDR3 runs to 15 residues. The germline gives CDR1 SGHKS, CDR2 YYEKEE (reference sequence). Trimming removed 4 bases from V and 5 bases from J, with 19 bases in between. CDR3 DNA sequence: TGTGCCAGCAGCGCCTCCGTTAGTACCACCCACGAGCAGTACTTC. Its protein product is CASSASVSTTHEQYF.

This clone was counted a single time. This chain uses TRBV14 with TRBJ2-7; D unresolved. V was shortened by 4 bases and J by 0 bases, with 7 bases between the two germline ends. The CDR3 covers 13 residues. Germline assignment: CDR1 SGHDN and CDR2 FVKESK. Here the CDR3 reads CASSLSRSYEQYF. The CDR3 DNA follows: TGTGCCAGCAGCCTCTCGCGCTCCTACGAGCAGTACTTC.